This TCR beta chain was sequenced for a study of blood T cell repertoires in COVID-19. On the study more broadly: Acute and convalescent COVID-19 samples came from the United States, Italy and Spain. Nucleic acid was either cDNA or gDNA, and it came from T cells, B-cell-depleted T cells, or PBMCs.

Germline CDR1 reads MDHEN; CDR2 reads SYDVKM. The length of the CDR3 is 17 residues. V lost 7 bases, J lost 7 bases, and 25 bases lay in between. Per the authors' pipeline: Estimates of nucleated cell counts were drawn from the amplification of reference gene primers. Only in-frame clones appear in the TCRdb table, and some are missing; sequencing was by immunoSEQ multiplex PCR. That table supplies the V and J calls and clone size; D and trimming were determined from the DNA. The sample yields over 60,000 clones, roughly 82% seen once. This chain joins TRBV28 and TRBJ1-4; D ambiguous. Sequencing was performed on peripheral blood. The TCR comes from a woman older than 75 with acute or convalescent COVID-19. The chain's CDR3 is CASNTPWMGPSGEKLFF. Here the CDR3 DNA reads TGTGCCAGCAATACCCCCTGGATGGGTCCTTCGGGTGAAAAACTGTTTTTT. The whole variable domain, filled in from reference TRBV28 and TRBJ1-4, reads DVKVTQSSRYLVKRTGEKVFLECVQDMDHENMFWYRQDPGLGLRLIYFSYDVKMKEKGDIPEGYSVSREKKERFSLILESASTNQTSMYLCASNTPWMGPSGEKLFFGSGTQLSVL.